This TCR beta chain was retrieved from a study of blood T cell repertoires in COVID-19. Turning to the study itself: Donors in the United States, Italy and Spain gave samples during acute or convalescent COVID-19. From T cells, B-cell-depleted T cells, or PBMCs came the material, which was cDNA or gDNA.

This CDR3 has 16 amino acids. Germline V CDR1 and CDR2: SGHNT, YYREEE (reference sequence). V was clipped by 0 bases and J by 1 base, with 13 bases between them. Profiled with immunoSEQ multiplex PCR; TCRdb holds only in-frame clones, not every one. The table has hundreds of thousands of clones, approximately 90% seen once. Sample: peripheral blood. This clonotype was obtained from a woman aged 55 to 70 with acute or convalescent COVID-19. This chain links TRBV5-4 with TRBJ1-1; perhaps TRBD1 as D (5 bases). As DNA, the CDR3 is TGTGCCAGCAGCTTGGACCAGGGAATGAGGAACACTGAAGCTTTCTTT. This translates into CASSLDQGMRNTEAFF. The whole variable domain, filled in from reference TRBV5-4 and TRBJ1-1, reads ETGVTQSPTHLIKTRGQQVTLRCSSQSGHNTVSWYQQALGQGPQFIFQYYREEENGRGNFPPRFSGLQFPNYSSELNVNALELDDSALYLCASSLDQGMRNTEAFFGQGTRLTVV.